The clone carrying this T cell receptor beta chain was seen repeatedly, ten times or more. Antigen: not known. Germline V gene sequence: CDR1 KGHDR, CDR2 SFDVKD. Trimming stripped 9 bases from V and 1 base from J, with 11 bases between. The CDR3 runs to 14 residues. The data originate from a study of neurological immune-mediated disorders. General observations from the study: There was no association between the multiple sclerosis repertoire cluster and any clinical or MRI feature. No CDR3 amino acid sequences were shared by expanded clones across subjects, suggesting private repertoires in all groups. Among 34 multiple sclerosis patients, phylogenetic grouping put the repertoires of 18 into a single related-CDR3 cluster, a possible signature.

The team produced cDNA through 5'RACE using 10-nucleotide random UMIs. TCRdb processed the 5' RACE reads anew with MiXCR; each CDR3 protein has one entry. Of 25,000 to 35,000 distinct CDR3 sequences in the sample, about 1.6% are singletons; the top ten hold around a tenth. Sequencing input: PBMCs. This rearrangement joins TRBV24-1 to TRBJ2-2, with D possibly called TRBD1 or TRBD2 (5 bases each). The sequence was obtained from a woman under 40 with multiple sclerosis. The CDR3 is CATQGRENTGELFF. The DNA for the CDR3 is TGTGCCACCCAGGGACGGGAGAACACCGGGGAGCTGTTTTTT.